This is a list of T cell receptor beta chains from one sample in a study of prognosis after radiotherapy for stage I lung cancer. Each CDR3 protein is one row after TCRdb ran MiXCR on the multiplex PCR reads. The repertoire holds roughly 26,000 distinct CDR3 sequences, 25% to 35% seen once, with about 32% in the top ten. The source was PBMCs, collected before or after stereotactic body radiation therapy (not recorded which). The receptors shown here come from a donor aged 50 or older with non-small cell lung cancer. The CDR3 runs from the conserved cysteine through the conserved F or W. Each record gives: D gene, J gene, V gene, CDR3 length, clone size, CDR3 DNA, CDR3 protein. The D gene is left open where the match is weak. A clone size is listed for some rows: how often the clone was seen (once, few, many), or a class if it is expanded.

TRBD1 | TRBJ2-3 | TRBV9 | 14 | many | TGTGCCAGCAGTCAGGGGGCTTTGACAGATACGCAGTATTTT | CASSQGALTDTQYF
. | TRBJ1-3 | TRBV11-2 | 15 | many | TGTGCCAGCAGCTTAGTGCGAAGCTCTGGAAACACCATATATTTT | CASSLVRSSGNTIYF
. | TRBJ1-2 | TRBV12-3/TRBV12-4 | 14 | . | TGTGCCAGCAGTTTAGAACCGAACAACTATGGCTACACCTTC | CASSLEPNNYGYTF
. | TRBJ2-7 | TRBV9 | 15 | once | TGTGCCAGCAGCAGAGTCGGACAGAACTCCTACAAGAAGTACTTC | CASSRVGQNSYKKYF
TRBD2 | TRBJ2-3 | TRBV19 | 15 | many | TGTGCCAGTAGTCCCTTGGGGGGGAGCACAGATACGCAGTATTTT | CASSPLGGSTDTQYF
TRBD1 | TRBJ2-1 | TRBV30 | 15 | many | TGTGCCTGGAGTCCCCGGGACAGTTTCTACAATGAGCAGTTCTTC | CAWSPRDSFYNEQFF
TRBD2 | TRBJ2-3 | TRBV6-1 | 14 | many | TGTGCCAGCGGGACTAGCGGGGGGACAGATACGCAGTATTTT | CASGTSGGTDTQYF
. | TRBJ1-6 | TRBV6-1 | 14 | . | TGTGCCAGCAACCCTGGGACGGAAAATTCACCCCTCCACTTT | CASNPGTENSPLHF
TRBD1 | TRBJ2-7 | TRBV28 | 14 | many | TGTGCCAGCAATGGACAGGGAACCCCCTACGAGCAGTACTTC | CASNGQGTPYEQYF
TRBD1 | TRBJ2-1 | TRBV19 | 14 | many | TGTGCCACCCGGGACAGGAAAAAGGTATTCGAGCAGTTCTTC | CATRDRKKVFEQFF
. | TRBJ1-2 | TRBV10-3 | 14 | medium-sized | TGTGCCATCAGTGAGCCGGACGTACGCTATGGCTACACCTTC | CAISEPDVRYGYTF
. | TRBJ2-1 | TRBV5-4 | 16 | many | TGTGCCAGCAGCTTGGCGGGGTCTTCTCTTCCCAATGAGCAGTTCTTC | CASSLAGSSLPNEQFF
TRBD1 | TRBJ2-1 | TRBV2 | 12 | many | TGTGCCAGCAGTGACCTCAGGGGGCTGCAGTTCTTC | CASSDLRGLQFF
. | TRBJ1-6 | TRBV28 | 15 | many | TGTGCCAGCAGCAGCCAGACACGACCTAATTCACCCCTCCACTTT | CASSSQTRPNSPLHF
. | TRBJ2-1 | TRBV5-1 | 17 | many | TGCGCCAGCAGCCTCACACTAGCCGTCAGCTCCTACAATGAGCAGTTCTTC | CASSLTLAVSSYNEQFF
. | TRBJ2-3 | TRBV30 | 17 | many | TGTGCCTGGAGGGATAGGGGAAGGGTTAGGGGGTCAGATACGCAGTATTTT | CAWRDRGRVRGSDTQYF
. | TRBJ1-4 | TRBV18 | 15 | many | TGTGCCAGCTCAAACCCCAGTTCCCTTAATGAAAAACTGTTTTTT | CASSNPSSLNEKLFF
. | TRBJ1-2 | TRBV6-5 | 15 | many | TGTGCCAGCAGTTATGGACACTCAGAGGACTATGGCTACACCTTC | CASSYGHSEDYGYTF
. | TRBJ2-7 | TRBV12-3/TRBV12-4 | 13 | . | TGTGCCAGCGGAACGTTTGGTGCCTACGAGCAGTACTTC | CASGTFGAYEQYF
. | TRBJ2-6 | TRBV28 | 14 | many | TGTGCCAGCAGTCGGACCTCTGGGGCCAACGTCCTGACTTTC | CASSRTSGANVLTF
. | TRBJ2-1 | TRBV5-1 | 14 | many | TGCGCCAGCAGCGACCCCGCAGGGGACAATGAGCAGTTCTTC | CASSDPAGDNEQFF
TRBD2 | TRBJ2-1 | TRBV20-1 | 17 | medium-sized | TGCAGTGCTAGCCCTATGTTGACTAGCGGGATTAACAATGAGCAGTTCTTC | CSASPMLTSGINNEQFF
. | TRBJ1-2 | TRBV5-6 | 14 | many | TGTGCCAGCAGCTTGCGTACAGGGAACTATGGCTACACCTTC | CASSLRTGNYGYTF
TRBD1 | TRBJ1-2 | TRBV20-1 | 13 | many | TGCAGTGCTTCGGACAGGGGGAGTTATGGCTACACCTTC | CSASDRGSYGYTF
. | TRBJ1-1 | TRBV5-1 | 14 | . | TGCGCCAGCAGCTTGGCCCCGGTGGGCACTGAAGCTTTCTTT | CASSLAPVGTEAFF
TRBD1 | TRBJ1-1 | TRBV30 | 15 | . | TGTGCCTGGATGGGGACAGTAAATGGGAACACTGAAGCTTTCTTT | CAWMGTVNGNTEAFF
. | TRBJ1-5 | TRBV27 | 16 | . | TGTGCCAGCAGTAACACCTTCACTGGGAGTAATCATCCCCAGCATTTT | CASSNTFTGSNHPQHF
. | TRBJ1-5 | TRBV6-1 | 15 | many | TGTGCCAGCAGTGACAGTTGGGGGGGCAGTCAGCCCCAGCATTTT | CASSDSWGGSQPQHF
. | TRBJ1-4 | TRBV4-1 | 13 | many | TGCGCCAGCAGCCAAGAACGCAGTGAAAAACTGTTTTTT | CASSQERSEKLFF
TRBD1 | TRBJ1-2 | TRBV18 | 12 | many | TGTGCCAGCTCACGACCAGGGGGCGGCTACACCTTC | CASSRPGGGYTF
TRBD2 | TRBJ2-3 | TRBV11-2 | 16 | medium-sized | TGTGCCAGCAGCGTAACGGTAGCGGGCGAATCGGATACGCAGTATTTT | CASSVTVAGESDTQYF
TRBD2 | TRBJ2-5 | TRBV10-2 | 13 | . | TGCGCCAGCAGTGAGTCGACGGGGGGAACCCAGTACTTC | CASSESTGGTQYF
TRBD1 | TRBJ2-7 | TRBV30 | 14 | once | TGTGCCTGGGGGGCCGGGACAGATCACTACGAGCAGTACTTC | CAWGAGTDHYEQYF
. | TRBJ2-7 | TRBV4-2 | 15 | . | TGTGCCAGCAGCCAAGATTGGAAGCAGACGTACGAGCAGTACTTC | CASSQDWKQTYEQYF
. | TRBJ2-2 | TRBV19 | 17 | . | TGTGCCAGTAGTTCCGGTTCGGCGGTGTCGAACACCCGGGAGCTGTTTTTT | CASSSGSAVSNTRELFF
. | TRBJ2-3 | TRBV11-3 | 12 | many | TGTGCCAGCAGCCCAATCACAGATACGCAGTATTTT | CASSPITDTQYF
TRBD1 | TRBJ1-2 | TRBV12-3/TRBV12-4 | 17 | . | TGTGCCAGCAGTTTGGGTTTGGAACAGGGGAAGTTTTATGGCTACACCTTC | CASSLGLEQGKFYGYTF
. | TRBJ1-4 | TRBV28 | 16 | many | TGTGCCAGCAGTTTAGACCGCAGGGTCAATGATGAAAAACTGTTTTTT | CASSLDRRVNDEKLFF
TRBD2 | TRBJ2-7 | TRBV19 | 15 | . | TGTTCCAGTAGTACGGCGATCGGGGGGGACTACGACCAGTACTTC | CSSSTAIGGDYDQYF
TRBD1 | TRBJ1-2 | TRBV27 | 15 | many | TGTGCCAGCAGTTCGACAGGGAGGTTCAGCTATGGCTACACCTTC | CASSSTGRFSYGYTF
. | TRBJ2-3 | TRBV7-3 | 18 | once | TGTGCCAGCAGCTCCATCCCCATTAGGGGACACGGCGCAGATACACAGTATTTT | CASSSIPIRGHGADTQYF
TRBD2 | TRBJ2-4 | TRBV28 | 14 | many | TGTGCCAGCAGCTTACAAAGCGGGATTTACATTCAGTACTTC | CASSLQSGIYIQYF
TRBD2 | TRBJ2-5 | TRBV2 | 16 | many | TGTGCCAGCAGTGAAAGCGGGGGGGCCTGGGGAGAGACCCAGTACTTC | CASSESGGAWGETQYF
TRBD2 | TRBJ2-1 | TRBV19 | 15 | many | TGTGCCAGTAGTATAGGTAGCGGGGCGGGCGATGAGCAGTTCTTC | CASSIGSGAGDEQFF
. | TRBJ1-1 | TRBV20-1 | 14 | . | TGCAGTGCTAGAGATCGCTTTTGGGGATCTGAAGCTTTCTTT | CSARDRFWGSEAFF
TRBD1 | TRBJ2-1 | TRBV6-2/TRBV6-3 | 14 | many | TGTGCCAGCAGTCTAGGGACAGCTGACAATGAGCAGTTCTTC | CASSLGTADNEQFF
. | TRBJ1-6 | TRBV25-1 | 13 | . | TGTGCCAGCCGAGGACAGAATAATTCACCCCTCCACTTT | CASRGQNNSPLHF
. | TRBJ1-2 | TRBV7-2 | 13 | . | TGTGCCAGCAGCTTAAGTCCATCCCATGGCTACACCTTC | CASSLSPSHGYTF
. | TRBJ1-6 | TRBV19 | 15 | many | TGTGCCAGTAGTATCAGGGAAACCTATAATTCACCCCTCCACTTT | CASSIRETYNSPLHF
. | TRBJ1-1 | TRBV30 | 15 | . | TGTGCCTGGACCCATGGTGGGGGGAGGAAGACTGAAGCTTTCTTT | CAWTHGGGRKTEAFF
TRBD1 | TRBJ2-1 | TRBV20-1 | 19 | many | TGCAGTGCTAGAATTAAGGCAGGGGGTGGTTGGTTGTCCTACAATGAGCAGTTCTTC | CSARIKAGGGWLSYNEQFF
. | TRBJ1-2 | TRBV7-9 | 13 | many | TGTGCCAGCAGCGCAGCTCAGGGAAATGGCTACACCTTC | CASSAAQGNGYTF
. | TRBJ1-5 | TRBV27 | 15 | . | TGTGCCAGCAGAGACAGGCGGCTTCGGGATCAGCCCCAGCATTTT | CASRDRRLRDQPQHF
. | TRBJ1-2 | TRBV2 | 13 | many | TGTGCCAGCAGTGCAGGGGATGGCTATGGCTACACCTTC | CASSAGDGYGYTF
. | TRBJ1-3 | TRBV9 | 16 | many | TGTGCCAGCAGCGTAGAAGTACGGGGCGCTGGAAACACCATATATTTT | CASSVEVRGAGNTIYF
. | TRBJ2-6 | TRBV5-1 | 16 | many | TGCGCCAGCAGCTTGGAGGGGGGCGCTGGGGCCAACGTCCTGACTTTC | CASSLEGGAGANVLTF
TRBD2 | TRBJ2-7 | TRBV4-1 | 16 | . | TGCGCCAGCAGCCAAGATCGTCTAGCGGACCTCTACGAGCAGTACTTC | CASSQDRLADLYEQYF
. | TRBJ1-2 | TRBV6-1 | 12 | many | TGTGCCACCTTCGGAGACGTAGACGGCTACACCTTC | CATFGDVDGYTF